This T cell receptor beta chain was observed in a study of blood T cell repertoires in COVID-19. Across the study: Donors in the United States, Italy and Spain gave samples during acute or convalescent COVID-19. The analysed material was cDNA or gDNA that came from T cells, B-cell-depleted T cells, or PBMCs.

Original data processing: From reference gene primer amplification, estimates of nucleated cell counts were derived. The data were produced by immunoSEQ multiplex PCR, yet TCRdb's version contains in-frame clones alone and is incomplete. V, J and clone size were drawn from that table, and D and trimming were deduced from the DNA. The data show approximately 99,000 clones, under 85% seen once. The CDR3 sequence is 18 residues long. CDR1 is SGDLS and CDR2 is YYNGEE in the germline V gene. V lost 3 bases and J lost 0, with 19 bases in between. The chain employs TRBV9 and TRBJ2-1; possibly TRBD2 for D (6 bases). The source is a woman in her seventies with acute or convalescent COVID-19. Sequenced input: peripheral blood. This chain's CDR3 is CASSAGLILGSSYNEQFF. DNA of the CDR3: TGTGCCAGCAGCGCGGGACTGATACTAGGAAGCTCCTACAATGAGCAGTTCTTC.